The 27 T cell receptor beta chains listed next were all sequenced from one sample in a study of OX40 agonist ivuxolimab in advanced cancers. This table comes from immunoSEQ multiplex PCR, and its TCRdb copy is limited to in-frame clones, with some not included. This table has approximately 60,000 clones, roughly 80% appearing once. The sequences come from CD4+ or CD8+ T cells sorted from blood, collected in a trial of the OX40 agonist ivuxolimab. All receptors come from an adult with an advanced solid tumor such as melanoma, head and neck, liver or kidney cancer.

This sequence joins TRBV5-6 and TRBJ2-5; D perhaps matches TRBD2 (7 bases). This CDR3 spans 16 amino acids. The germline gives CDR1 SGHDT, CDR2 YYEEEE. The V end was cut by 1 base, the J end by 1 base, with 14 bases between. The CDR3 here is CASSLTGGGLQETQYF. CDR3 DNA: TGTGCCAGCAGCTTGACGGGGGGCGGCCTCCAAGAGACCCAGTACTTC. Together with reference TRBV5-6 and TRBJ2-5, the CDR3 gives the full variable domain: DAGVTQSPTHLIKTRGQQVTLRCSPKSGHDTVSWYQQALGQGPQFIFQYYEEEERQRGNFPDRFSGHQFPNYSSELNVNALLLGDSALYLCASSLTGGGLQETQYFGPGTRLLVL.

Only one count was recorded for this clone. The CDR3 nucleotides are TGCGCCAGCAGCTCCGGGACAGAAACCTACGAGCAGTACTTC. It yields the protein CASSSGTETYEQYF. The J gene is TRBJ2-7, the V gene TRBV5-1, with 7 positions matching TRBD1. The germline V gene encodes CDR1 SGHRS and CDR2 YFSETQ. J was trimmed by 2 bases and V by 3 bases; bases with no gene match: 5. This CDR3 comprises 14 residues.

This chain uses TRBV23-1 with TRBJ2-3; possible D gene TRBD1, 5 bases. TRBV23-1 is given ORF status, its function remaining uncertain. V shed 0 bases and J shed 2 bases, with 15 bases lying between them. The CDR3 contains 17 residues. The CDR3 nucleotides are TGCGCCAGCAGTCAATCGATAGGGGTTAGATCCACAGATACGCAGTATTTT. It yields the protein CASSQSIGVRSTDTQYF.

The V call is TRBV10-3, the J call TRBJ1-5; D unclear. V was shortened by 0 bases and J by 0 bases, with 9 bases between the two germline ends. Germline V CDR1 and CDR2: ENHRY, SYGVKD. CDR3 size: 16 residues. The CDR3 reads CAISESYHSSNQPQHF. The CDR3 nucleotides read TGTGCCATCAGTGAGTCGTATCATAGTAGCAATCAGCCCCAGCATTTT.

The rearrangement links TRBV19 to TRBJ1-2, with TRBD1 matching over 7 bases. Germline CDR1 is LNHDA and CDR2 is SQIVND (reference sequence). The CDR3 sequence is 14 residues long. Trimming took 6 bases from V and 1 from J; bases not matched to a gene: 5. CDR3: CASRNRDSNYGYTF. In DNA, the CDR3 is TGTGCCAGTAGAAATAGGGACAGTAACTATGGCTACACCTTC.

The V gene is TRBV6-5, the J gene TRBJ2-5; 7 bases align to TRBD1. The closer fit of TRBJ2-7 to the DNA end suggests the J call may be wrong. The germline V gene encodes CDR1 MNHEY and CDR2 SVGAGI. The CDR3 is 16 residues long. CDR3: CASSYSTGTEFYEQYF. CDR3 DNA sequence: TGTGCCAGCAGTTACTCGACGGGGACAGAGTTCTACGAGCAGTACTTC.

Only a few counts were recorded for this clone. The V and J genes are TRBV29-1 and TRBJ1-5; D is unresolved. The V end lost 4 bases, the J end lost 3 bases, and 10 bases lay between the germline ends. The CDR3 spans 13 residues. CDR1 and CDR2 (germline): SQVTM, ANQGSEA. The CDR3 region is CSVAGKANQPQHF. In DNA form, the CDR3 reads TGCAGCGTTGCCGGGAAGGCCAATCAGCCCCAGCATTTT. The full variable domain, rest sourced from reference TRBV29-1 and TRBJ1-5, is SAVISQKPSRDICQRGTSLTIQCQVDSQVTMMFWYRQQPGQSLTLIATANQGSEATYESGFVIDKFPISRPNLTFSTLTVSNMSPEDSSIYLCSVAGKANQPQHFGDGTRLSIL.

The chain combines TRBV4-1 with TRBJ2-7; 16 nucleotides agree with TRBD2. V lost 0 bases and J lost 6; bases outside the gene matches: 14. This CDR3 is 20 amino acids long. Germline V lookup: CDR1 MGHRA, CDR2 YSYEKL. The CDR3 sequence is CASSQEQGLAGGRGLGEQYF. In nucleotides, the CDR3 is TGCGCCAGCAGCCAAGAGCAGGGACTAGCGGGAGGGCGGGGCCTCGGCGAGCAGTACTTC.

V gene TRBV10-1 combines with J gene TRBJ1-4; no clear D gene. There are 15 residues in the CDR3. Trimming removed 4 bases from V and 0 bases from J, with 9 bases in between. CDR1 is WNHNN and CDR2 is SYGVQD in the germline V gene (reference sequence). The CDR3 DNA follows: TGCGCCAGCAGTGGATACACAGCAACTAATGAAAAACTGTTTTTT. Translating gives CASSGYTATNEKLFF.

The chain joins TRBV21-1 to TRBJ2-5; the DNA was not compared with TRBD1, the D call given in the table. Gene TRBJ2-7 matches the end of the DNA better, so the J call may be wrong. TRBV21-1 has pseudogene status. This CDR3 comprises 12 residues. The CDR3 sequence is CASYSDRDEQYF. Written as DNA, the CDR3 is TGTGCCAGCTATTCTGACAGGGACGAGCAGTACTTC.

The chain combines TRBV19 with TRBJ2-3; D might be TRBD1 (6 bases). There are 17 residues in the CDR3. The germline V gene has CDR1 LNHDA and CDR2 SQIVND (reference sequence). The V end lost 6 bases, the J end lost 0 bases, and 19 bases lay between the germline ends. The CDR3 loop reads CASRTTTGNPSTDTQYF. CDR3 DNA sequence: TGTGCCAGTAGAACTACCACAGGGAACCCTAGCACAGATACGCAGTATTTT. Complete variable domain (other parts from reference TRBV19 and TRBJ2-3): DGGITQSPKYLFRKEGQNVTLSCEQNLNHDAMYWYRQDPGQGLRLIYYSQIVNDFQKGDIAEGYSVSREKKESFPLTVTSAQKNPTAFYLCASRTTTGNPSTDTQYFGPGTRLTVL.

The chain combines TRBV9 with TRBJ2-7; D remains ambiguous. The CDR3 is made up of 13 amino acids. Germline V gene lookup returns CDR1 SGDLS and CDR2 YYNGEE. V was pared by 0 bases and J by 7 bases, with 11 bases between. The CDR3 sequence is CASSVAPEEEQYF. CDR3 nucleotides: TGTGCCAGCAGCGTAGCCCCAGAGGAGGAGCAGTACTTC.

J is TRBJ1-5 and V is TRBV11-2; no firm D call. Looked up from germline, CDR1 is SGHAT and CDR2 is FQNNGV. This CDR3 has 15 amino acids. Trimming removed 4 bases at V and 5 bases at J, with 15 bases between. The CDR3 coding sequence is TGTGCCAGCAGCTCGTTAGGTGGCCTCGATCAGCCCCAGCATTTT. This codes for CASSSLGGLDQPQHF.

The chain joins TRBV5-4 to TRBJ1-2; 9 positions agree with TRBD1. CDR3 length: 15 amino acids. From germline, CDR1 is SGHNT and CDR2 YYREEE (reference sequence). Losses at the gene ends were 4 bases for V and 1 base for J; bases not matched to a gene: 5. The CDR3 spells CASSPRDRVNYGYTF. The CDR3 DNA is TGTGCCAGCAGCCCCCGGGACAGGGTTAACTATGGCTACACCTTC.

The chain combines TRBV9 with TRBJ1-2; no reliable D call. This CDR3 is built from 15 residues. In germline, CDR1 is SGDLS, CDR2 YYNGEE. The V end lost 0 bases, the J end lost 4 bases, and 13 bases lay between the germline ends. Here the CDR3 reads CASSVEPGLGYGYTF. The CDR3 DNA reads as TGTGCCAGCAGCGTAGAGCCCGGGCTCGGCTATGGCTACACCTTC.

The V call is TRBV5-1, the J call TRBJ2-3, with D hard to call. This CDR3 has 15 amino acids. The germline gives CDR1 SGHRS, CDR2 YFSETQ. The V end was cut by 0 bases, the J end by 4 bases, with 12 bases between. CDR3 in amino acids: CASSLDAARSDTQYF. CDR3 DNA: TGCGCCAGCAGCTTGGATGCGGCCCGGTCAGATACGCAGTATTTT.

The gene calls are TRBV6-4 and TRBJ2-3; 10 bases map to TRBD2. This CDR3 is built from 15 residues. V gave up 6 bases and J gave up 5 bases; unmatched junction bases: 8. Germline V gene data show CDR1 as MRHNA and CDR2 as SNTAGT. CDR3 nucleotides: TGTGCCAGCAGCTACAGCGGGGGGGCGATAGATACGCAGTATTTT. It encodes CASSYSGGAIDTQYF.

This clone was seen just once. The chain recombines TRBV5-6 with TRBJ2-3; D could derive from TRBD1 or TRBD2 (5 bases each). Germline V CDR1 and CDR2: SGHDT, YYEEEE. V shed 4 bases and J shed 2 bases, with 17 bases lying between them. CDR3 length equals 16 residues. The CDR3 here is CASSRDGGVNTDTQYF. DNA of the CDR3: TGTGCCAGCAGCCGGGACGGAGGAGTCAACACAGATACGCAGTATTTT.

The genes are TRBV5-8 and TRBJ2-3; D possibly matches TRBD1 or TRBD2 (5 bases each). This CDR3 contains 17 residues. The ends were cut back, 4 bases at V and 2 bases at J, with 20 bases in the middle. In germline, CDR1 is SGHTS, CDR2 YDEGEE. The CDR3 DNA follows: TGTGCCAGCAGCCAGGATCACGGGGCGACCATCACAGATACGCAGTATTTT. This sequence encodes CASSQDHGATITDTQYF.

J is TRBJ1-1 and V is TRBV19; D gene unclear. The germline V and J ends were trimmed by 7 bases and 0 bases, with 9 bases remaining between them. The CDR3 has 13 residues. Per germline, CDR1 LNHDA and CDR2 SQIVND (reference sequence). The CDR3 DNA sequence: TGTGCCAGTACCTTACACATGAACACTGAAGCTTTCTTT. It encodes CASTLHMNTEAFF.

The gene calls are TRBV15 and TRBJ2-7; tentative D call: TRBD2 (6 bases). V dropped 3 bases and J dropped 6 bases, with 18 bases sitting between them. Germline assignment: CDR1 LNHNV and CDR2 YYDKDF (reference sequence). This CDR3 is 15 amino acids long. The CDR3 loop reads CATSSLSRDSGEQYF. CDR3 DNA: TGTGCCACCAGCAGCCTTTCCCGGGACTCGGGCGAGCAGTACTTC.

V is TRBV6-5 and J is TRBJ1-4, with 11 bases identical to TRBD1. This CDR3 spans 16 amino acids. The J segment lost 6 bases and the V segment lost 2 bases, leaving 5 bases of the junction unmatched. Germline V gene lookup returns CDR1 MNHEY and CDR2 SVGAGI. DNA of the CDR3: TGTGCCAGCAGTTACACCGGACAGGGGGCTCATGAAAAACTGTTTTTT. Its protein is CASSYTGQGAHEKLFF.

The V call is TRBV7-6, the J call TRBJ2-3; no firm D call. CDR1 is SGHVS and CDR2 is FNYEAQ in the germline V gene. This CDR3 has 13 residues. V was cut by 1 base and J by 2 bases, with 4 bases left in between. CDR3 protein: CASSLGVTDTQYF. The CDR3, as DNA: TGTGCCAGCAGCTTAGGGGTCACAGATACGCAGTATTTT.

The chain links TRBV30 to TRBJ1-3; 7 bases line up with TRBD1. CDR3 size: 12 residues. V shed 5 bases and J 2 bases; nucleotides not matched to a gene: 0. Germline-derived CDR1 and CDR2 are GTSNPN and SVGIG (reference sequence). DNA of the CDR3: TGTGCCTGGCAGGGGGCTGGAAACACCATATATTTT. The encoded protein is CAWQGAGNTIYF.

This clone was detected once. The CDR3 protein is CASSRHTDTQYF. In nucleotides, the CDR3 is TGTGCCAGCAGCAGGCACACAGATACGCAGTATTTT. The J gene is TRBJ2-3, the V gene TRBV5-8; the D is unclear. Germline V gives CDR1 SGHTS, CDR2 YDEGEE. There are 12 residues in the CDR3. The V and J ends lost 4 bases and 2 bases respectively, with 5 bases between them.

This clone was seen just once. The V and J genes are TRBV6-1 and TRBJ1-3, with unresolved D. CDR3 length: 15 residues. The V gene lost 0 bases and the J gene lost 2 bases, with 8 bases spanning the gap. CDR1 is MNHNS and CDR2 is SASEGT in the germline V gene. Here the CDR3 DNA reads TGTGCCAGCAGTGAAGCTGGGAGTACTGGAAACACCATATATTTT. As protein: CASSEAGSTGNTIYF.

This chain links TRBV6-5 with TRBJ1-2, with unresolved D. Germline V CDR1 and CDR2: MNHEY, SVGAGI. Trimming took 0 bases from V and 1 from J, leaving 9 bases between them. This CDR3 has 15 residues. CDR3: CASSYSIGNNYGYTF. CDR3 DNA sequence: TGTGCCAGCAGTTACTCGATAGGCAATAACTATGGCTACACCTTC.